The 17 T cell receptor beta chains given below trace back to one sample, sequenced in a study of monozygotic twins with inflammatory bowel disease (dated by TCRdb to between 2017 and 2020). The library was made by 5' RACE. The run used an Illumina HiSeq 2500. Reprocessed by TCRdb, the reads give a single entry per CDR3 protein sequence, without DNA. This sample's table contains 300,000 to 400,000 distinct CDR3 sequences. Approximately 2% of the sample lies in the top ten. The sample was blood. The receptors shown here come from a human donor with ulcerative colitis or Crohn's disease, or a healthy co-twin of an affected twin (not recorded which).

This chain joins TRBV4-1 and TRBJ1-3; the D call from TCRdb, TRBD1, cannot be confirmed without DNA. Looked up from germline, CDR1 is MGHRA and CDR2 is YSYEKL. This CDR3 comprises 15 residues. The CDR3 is CASSQDPGAGNTIYF.

The CDR3 protein is CASSFEGGQDTEAFF. The V call is TRBV7-8, the J call TRBJ1-1; the TRBD1 assignment by TCRdb is unverifiable without DNA. CDR1 and CDR2 from the germline V gene are SGHVS and FQNEAQ. The CDR3 totals 15 residues.

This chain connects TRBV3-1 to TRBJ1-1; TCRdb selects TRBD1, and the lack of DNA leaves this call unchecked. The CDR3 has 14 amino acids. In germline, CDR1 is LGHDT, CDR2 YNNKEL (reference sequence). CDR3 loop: CASSPLPGGTEAFF.

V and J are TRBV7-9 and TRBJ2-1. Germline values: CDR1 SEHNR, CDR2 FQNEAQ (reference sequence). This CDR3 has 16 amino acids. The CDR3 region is CASRFSGSGSYNEQFF. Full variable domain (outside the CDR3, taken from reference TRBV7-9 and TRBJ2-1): DTGVSQNPRHKITKRGQNVTFRCDPISEHNRLYWYRQTLGQGPEFLTYFQNEAQLEKSRLLSDRFSAERPKGSFSTLEIQRTEQGDSAMYLCASRFSGSGSYNEQFFGPGTRLTVL.

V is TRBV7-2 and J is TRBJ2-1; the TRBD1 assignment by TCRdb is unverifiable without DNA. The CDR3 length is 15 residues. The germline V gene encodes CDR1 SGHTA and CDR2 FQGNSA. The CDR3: CASSREGHSYNEQLF.

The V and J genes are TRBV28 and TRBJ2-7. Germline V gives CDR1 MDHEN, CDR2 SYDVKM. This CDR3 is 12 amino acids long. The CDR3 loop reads CASSLMRNEQYF.

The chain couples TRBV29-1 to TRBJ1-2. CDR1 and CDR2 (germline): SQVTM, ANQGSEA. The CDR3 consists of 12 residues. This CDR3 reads CSGFLGSSGYTF.

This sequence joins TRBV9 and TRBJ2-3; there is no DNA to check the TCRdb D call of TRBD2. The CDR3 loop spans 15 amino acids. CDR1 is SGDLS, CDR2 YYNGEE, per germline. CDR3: CASSVTAAYTDTQYF. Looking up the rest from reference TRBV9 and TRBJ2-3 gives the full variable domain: DSGVTQTPKHLITATGQRVTLRCSPRSGDLSVYWYQQSLDQGLQFLIQYYNGEERAKGNILERFSAQQFPDLHSELNLSSLELGDSALYFCASSVTAAYTDTQYFGPGTRLTVL.

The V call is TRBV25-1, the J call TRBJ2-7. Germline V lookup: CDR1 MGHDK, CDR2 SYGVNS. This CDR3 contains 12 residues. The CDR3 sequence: CASRRTGLEQYF.

The CDR3: CASSFGLFTDTQYF. V is TRBV12-3 or TRBV12-4 and J is TRBJ2-3; checking the TCRdb D call of TRBD2 is not possible without DNA. This CDR3 spans 14 amino acids.

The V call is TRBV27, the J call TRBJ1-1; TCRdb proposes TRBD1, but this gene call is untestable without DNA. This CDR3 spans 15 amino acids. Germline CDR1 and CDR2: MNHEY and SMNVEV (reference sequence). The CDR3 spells CASSLSRDRVTEAFF.

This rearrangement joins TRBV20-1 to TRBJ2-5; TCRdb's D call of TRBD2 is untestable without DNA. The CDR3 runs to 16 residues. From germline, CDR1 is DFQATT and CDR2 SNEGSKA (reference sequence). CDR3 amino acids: CSAAGTSGGLQETQYF.

The CDR3 sequence: CASSSQTGDTIYF. The chain is built from TRBV11-2 and TRBJ1-3; checking the TCRdb D call of TRBD1 is not possible without DNA. The CDR3 loop spans 13 amino acids. The germline V gene encodes CDR1 SGHAT and CDR2 FQNNGV. Supplemented by reference TRBV11-2 and TRBJ1-3, the full variable domain reads EAGVAQSPRYKIIEKRQSVAFWCNPISGHATLYWYQQILGQGPKLLIQFQNNGVVDDSQLPKDRFSAERLKGVDSTLKIQPAKLEDSAVYLCASSSQTGDTIYFGEGSWLTVV.

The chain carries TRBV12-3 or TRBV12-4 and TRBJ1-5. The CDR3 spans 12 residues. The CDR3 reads CASSLIAQPQHF.

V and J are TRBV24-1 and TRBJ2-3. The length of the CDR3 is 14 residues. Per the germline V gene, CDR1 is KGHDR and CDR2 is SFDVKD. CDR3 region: CATSDVSSADTQYF.

The CDR3: CSAQQGAEDTQYF. The rearrangement uses TRBV20-1 and TRBJ2-3; TCRdb's D gene call, TRBD1, goes unchecked for lack of DNA. Germline CDR1 DFQATT, CDR2 SNEGSKA (reference sequence). This CDR3 is 13 amino acids long.

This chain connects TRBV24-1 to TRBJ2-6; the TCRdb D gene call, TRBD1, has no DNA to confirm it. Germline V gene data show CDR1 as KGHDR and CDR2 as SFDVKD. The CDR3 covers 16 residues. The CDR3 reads CATSGQGNSGANVLTF.